This T cell receptor beta chain was sequenced in a study of shared clonotypes between healthy human individuals. There are 14 residues in the CDR3. CDR1 is SGHRS and CDR2 is YFSETQ in the germline V gene. The ends were cut back, 1 base at V and 7 bases at J, with 14 bases in the middle. Data came from immunoSEQ multiplex PCR; TCRdb stores just in-frame clones and leaves some out. The sample consists of roughly 500,000 clones, around four fifths of them appearing once. The specimen was PBMCs. The sequence came from a woman between 40 and 50 years old in good health. Some clones in this sample may be carry-over from other donors' samples. The rearrangement uses TRBV5-1 and TRBJ1-2, with D unclear. The CDR3 DNA sequence: TGCGCCAGCAGCTTGAGGCCGACATCAGGTGGCTACACCTTC. It yields the protein CASSLRPTSGGYTF.